The 5 T cell receptor beta chains reported below all come from one sample, sequenced in a study of blood T cells in healthy people across ages. With a J-beta primer mix and a sample-barcoded 5' primer, a second PCR ran about 7 to 11 cycles. TCRdb fed the 5' RACE reads into MiXCR, producing one record per CDR3 protein. The repertoire holds approximately 1.5 million distinct CDR3 sequences, with roughly 32% as singletons. The sample consisted of blood. Source of these receptors: a woman in her twenties or thirties in good health.

This clonotype was seen more than once but under ten times. The chain joins TRBV27 to TRBJ1-1; the D gene is possibly TRBD1 (5 bases). CDR3 length: 15 amino acids. Germline CDR1 reads MNHEY; CDR2 reads SMNVEV (reference sequence). Trimming cost V 6 bases and J 4 bases, with 18 bases left between them. CDR3 DNA sequence: TGTGCCAGCAGACCCCCACAAGTTGGGGGCACTGAAGCTTTCTTT. Translated: CASRPPQVGGTEAFF.

The V gene is TRBV20-1, the J gene TRBJ2-6; TRBD1 aligns across 10 bases. CDR3 length equals 17 residues. Germline trimming cut 5 bases from V and 2 bases from J; bases unmatched to any gene: 9. The germline V gene encodes CDR1 DFQATT and CDR2 SNEGSKA (reference sequence). DNA for the CDR3: TGCAGTGCTGGTACGGGGACAGGGGTCCCTGGGGCCAACGTCCTGACTTTC. Translation: CSAGTGTGVPGANVLTF.

This clonotype was detected many times. The V call is TRBV7-2, the J call TRBJ1-2; D may be TRBD1 (6 bases). Trimming cost V 2 bases and J 6 bases, with 13 bases left between them. The length of the CDR3 is 14 residues. Germline CDR1 and CDR2: SGHTA and FQGNSA. DNA of the CDR3: TGTGCCAGCAGCTTATCACCAGGGGATCATGGCTACACCTTC. Protein product: CASSLSPGDHGYTF.

V is TRBV10-3 and J is TRBJ2-7; TRBD1 aligns across 7 bases. The germline V gene encodes CDR1 ENHRY and CDR2 SYGVKD. The trim removed 6 bases at V and 5 bases at J, leaving 10 bases unmatched. The CDR3 covers 14 residues. Here the CDR3 reads CAISRQGEWNEQYF. The CDR3 DNA reads TGTGCCATCAGCAGACAGGGTGAGTGGAACGAGCAGTACTTC.

The chain couples TRBV12-3 or TRBV12-4 to TRBJ2-7, with D perhaps being TRBD1 or TRBD2 (5 bases each). The CDR3 has 13 residues. V shed 3 bases and J shed 5 bases, with 11 bases lying between them. In DNA, the CDR3 is TGTGCCAGCAGTTTGTTCCGGGGCGACGAGCAGTACTTC. This sequence encodes CASSLFRGDEQYF.